The clone carrying this T cell receptor beta chain occurred a few times. Single cDNA molecules in the library carried unique molecular identifiers attached during preparation. TCRdb redid the calling of the RACE reads with MiXCR, one entry per CDR3 protein. The table shows approximately 82,000 distinct CDR3 sequences, with approximately 10% occurring only once. The sample comes from a study of human T cells and chemical hapten exposure. Noted time point: patch test 1, 2 weeks after DPC sensitization. Treatment described: therapeutic diphenylcyclopropenone sensitization with weekly scalp DPC. With 5 bases removed from V and 0 bases from J, the gap between germline ends came to 17 bases. Germline V CDR1 and CDR2: MNHEY, SMNVEV (reference sequence). The CDR3 spans 17 residues.

This specimen was whole blood, taken in connection with sensitization to the hapten diphenylcyclopropenone (DPC). The chain has TRBV27 and TRBJ1-3; unclear D gene. This clonotype originated in a man in his forties with alopecia areata. Some clones in this sample may be carry-over from other donors' samples. CDR3 in DNA: TGTGCCAGCAGTCTCAGCGGACGGAGCTACTCTGGAAACACCATATATTTT. Its translation: CASSLSGRSYSGNTIYF.